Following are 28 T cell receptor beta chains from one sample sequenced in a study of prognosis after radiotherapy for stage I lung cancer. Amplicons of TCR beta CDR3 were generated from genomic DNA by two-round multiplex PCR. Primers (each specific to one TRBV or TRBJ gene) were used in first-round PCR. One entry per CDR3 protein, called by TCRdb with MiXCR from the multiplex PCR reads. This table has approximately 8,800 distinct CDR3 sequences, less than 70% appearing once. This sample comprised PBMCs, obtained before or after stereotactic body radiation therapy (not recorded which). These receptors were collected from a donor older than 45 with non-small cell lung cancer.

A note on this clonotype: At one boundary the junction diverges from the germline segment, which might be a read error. CDR3 in amino acids: CAISLSLNTEAFF. CDR3 nucleotide sequence: TGTGCCATCAGTCTCAGCTTGAACACTGAAGCTTTCTTT. The chain uses TRBV25-1 and TRBJ1-1, with no clear D. Germline CDR1 MGHDK, CDR2 SYGVNS. The CDR3 totals 13 residues.

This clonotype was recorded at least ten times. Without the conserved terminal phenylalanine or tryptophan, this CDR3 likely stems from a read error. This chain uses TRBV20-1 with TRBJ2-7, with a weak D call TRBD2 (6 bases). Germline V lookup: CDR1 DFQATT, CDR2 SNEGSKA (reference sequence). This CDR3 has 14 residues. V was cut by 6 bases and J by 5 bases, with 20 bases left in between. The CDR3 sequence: CSAPPLRGAHEQYS. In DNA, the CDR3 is TGCAGTGCCCCCCCATTGCGGGGAGCCCACGAGCAGTACTCC.

The CDR3 sequence: CASSLMDRGRMQYF. CDR3 nucleotides: TGTGCCAGCAGTTTAATGGACAGGGGGCGCATGCAGTACTTC. The V gene is TRBV6-9, the J gene TRBJ2-7; 11 bases match TRBD1. CDR3 length: 14 residues. V was clipped by 4 bases and J by 9 bases; unmatched bases: 8. Germline CDR1 reads MNHGY; CDR2 reads SVAAGI.

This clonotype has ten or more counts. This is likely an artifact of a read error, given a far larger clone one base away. The CDR3 coding sequence is TGTGCCAGCAGTCCCCAAGGCGGGAGTGCCACCGGGGAGCTGTTTTTT. Its translation is CASSPQGGSATGELFF. The chain has TRBV6-4 and TRBJ2-2, with 7 positions matching TRBD2. The J segment lost 4 bases and the V segment lost 5 bases, leaving 10 bases of the junction unmatched. Germline CDR1 and CDR2: MRHNA and SNTAGT. The CDR3 has 16 amino acids.

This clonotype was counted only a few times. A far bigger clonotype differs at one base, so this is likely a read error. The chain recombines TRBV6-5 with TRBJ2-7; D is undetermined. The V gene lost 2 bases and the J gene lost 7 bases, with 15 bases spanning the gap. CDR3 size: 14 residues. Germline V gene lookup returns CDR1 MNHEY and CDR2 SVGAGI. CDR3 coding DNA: TGTGCCAGCAGTTACACTTCGACGTTTAGTGAGCAGTACTTC. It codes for CASSYTSTFSEQYF.

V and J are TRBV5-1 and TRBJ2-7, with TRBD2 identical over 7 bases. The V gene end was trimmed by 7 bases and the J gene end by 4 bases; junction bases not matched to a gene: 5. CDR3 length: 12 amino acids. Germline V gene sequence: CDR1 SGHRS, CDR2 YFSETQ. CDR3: CASGGVGYEQYF. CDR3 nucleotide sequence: TGCGCCAGCGGGGGGGTGGGGTACGAGCAGTACTTC.

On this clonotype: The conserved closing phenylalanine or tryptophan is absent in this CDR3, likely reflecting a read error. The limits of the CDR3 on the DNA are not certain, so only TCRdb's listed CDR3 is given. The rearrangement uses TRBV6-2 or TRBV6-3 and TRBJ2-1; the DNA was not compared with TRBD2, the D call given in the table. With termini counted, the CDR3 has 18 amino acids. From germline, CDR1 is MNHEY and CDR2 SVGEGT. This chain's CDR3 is CASSDVEVRGLAGGRRFL.

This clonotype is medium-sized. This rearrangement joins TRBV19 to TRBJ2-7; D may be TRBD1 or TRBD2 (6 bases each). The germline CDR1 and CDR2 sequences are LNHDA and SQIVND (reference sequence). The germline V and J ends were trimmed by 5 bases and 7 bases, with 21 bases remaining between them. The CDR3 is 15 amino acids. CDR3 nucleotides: TGTGCCAGTAGTGCCGGGGGCGGGACCTCGGGGGAGCAGTACTTC. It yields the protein CASSAGGGTSGEQYF.

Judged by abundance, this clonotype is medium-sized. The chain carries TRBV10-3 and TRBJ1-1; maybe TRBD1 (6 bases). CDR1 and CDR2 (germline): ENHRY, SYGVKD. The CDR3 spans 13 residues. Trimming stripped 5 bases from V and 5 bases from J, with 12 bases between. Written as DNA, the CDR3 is TGTGCCATCAGTACAGGGCAGGGAACTGAAGCTTTCTTT. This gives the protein CAISTGQGTEAFF.

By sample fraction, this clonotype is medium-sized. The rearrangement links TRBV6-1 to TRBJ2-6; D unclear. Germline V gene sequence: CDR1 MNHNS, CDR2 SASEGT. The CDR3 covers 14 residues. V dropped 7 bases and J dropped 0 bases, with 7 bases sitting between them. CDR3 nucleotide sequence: TGTGCCAGCACTCAATCCTCTGGGGCCAACGTCCTGACTTTC. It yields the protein CASTQSSGANVLTF.

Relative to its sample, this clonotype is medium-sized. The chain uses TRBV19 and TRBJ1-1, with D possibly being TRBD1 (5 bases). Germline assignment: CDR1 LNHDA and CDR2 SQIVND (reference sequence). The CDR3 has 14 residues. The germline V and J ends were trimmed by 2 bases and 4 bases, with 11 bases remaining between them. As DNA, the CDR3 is TGTGCCAGTAGTATACCATTCGGGGGCACTGAAGCTTTCTTT. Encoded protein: CASSIPFGGTEAFF. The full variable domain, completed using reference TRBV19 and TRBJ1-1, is DGGITQSPKYLFRKEGQNVTLSCEQNLNHDAMYWYRQDPGQGLRLIYYSQIVNDFQKGDIAEGYSVSREKKESFPLTVTSAQKNPTAFYLCASSIPFGGTEAFFGQGTRLTVV.

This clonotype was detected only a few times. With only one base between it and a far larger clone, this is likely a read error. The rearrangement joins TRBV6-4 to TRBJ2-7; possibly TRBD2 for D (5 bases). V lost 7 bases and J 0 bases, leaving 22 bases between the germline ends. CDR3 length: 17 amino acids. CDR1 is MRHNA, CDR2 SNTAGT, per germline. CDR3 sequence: CASIERVTSGSSYEQYF. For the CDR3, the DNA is TGTGCCAGCATTGAAAGGGTCACAAGCGGTAGCTCCTACGAGCAGTACTTC.

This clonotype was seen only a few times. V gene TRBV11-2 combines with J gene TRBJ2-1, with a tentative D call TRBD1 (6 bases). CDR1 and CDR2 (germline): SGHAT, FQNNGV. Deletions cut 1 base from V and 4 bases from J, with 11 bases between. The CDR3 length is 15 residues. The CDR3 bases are TGTGCCAGCAGCTTAGCTGGGACACTATACAATGAGCAGTTCTTC. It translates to CASSLAGTLYNEQFF.

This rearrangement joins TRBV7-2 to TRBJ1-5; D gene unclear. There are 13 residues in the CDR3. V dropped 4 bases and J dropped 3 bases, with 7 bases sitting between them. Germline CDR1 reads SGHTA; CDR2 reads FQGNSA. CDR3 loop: CASSSAYNQPQHF. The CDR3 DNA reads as TGTGCCAGCAGCTCAGCCTACAATCAGCCCCAGCATTTT.

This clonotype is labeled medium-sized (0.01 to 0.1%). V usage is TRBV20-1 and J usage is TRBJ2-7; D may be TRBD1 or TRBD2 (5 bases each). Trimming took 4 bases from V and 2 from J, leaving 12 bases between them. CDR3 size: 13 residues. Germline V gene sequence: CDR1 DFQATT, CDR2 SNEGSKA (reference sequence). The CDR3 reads CSAIEGSTYEQYF. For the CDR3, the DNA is TGCAGTGCTATTGAGGGGAGTACCTACGAGCAGTACTTC.

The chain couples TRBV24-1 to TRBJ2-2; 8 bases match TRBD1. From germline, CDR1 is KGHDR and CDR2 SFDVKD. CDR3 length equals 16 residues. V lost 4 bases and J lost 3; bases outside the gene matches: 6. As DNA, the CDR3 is TGTGCCACCAGTGACCCCGGGACAGGATACACCGGGGAGCTGTTTTTT. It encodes CATSDPGTGYTGELFF.

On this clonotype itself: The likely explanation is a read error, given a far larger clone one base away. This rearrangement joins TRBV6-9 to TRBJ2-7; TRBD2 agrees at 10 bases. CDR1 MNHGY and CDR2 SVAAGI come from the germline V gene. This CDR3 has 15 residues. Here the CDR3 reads CSSVIDSGRAGEQYF. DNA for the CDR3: TGTTCCAGCGTCATCGACAGCGGGAGGGCCGGTGAGCAGTACTTC.

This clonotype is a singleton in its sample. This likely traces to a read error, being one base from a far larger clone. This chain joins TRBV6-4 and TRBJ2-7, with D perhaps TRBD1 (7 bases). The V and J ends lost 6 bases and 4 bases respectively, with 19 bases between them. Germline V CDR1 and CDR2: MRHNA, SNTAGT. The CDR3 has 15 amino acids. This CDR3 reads CASSPPAGGCYEQYF. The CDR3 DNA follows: TGTGCCAGCAGCCCCCCCGCAGGGGGGTGTTACGAGCAGTACTTC.

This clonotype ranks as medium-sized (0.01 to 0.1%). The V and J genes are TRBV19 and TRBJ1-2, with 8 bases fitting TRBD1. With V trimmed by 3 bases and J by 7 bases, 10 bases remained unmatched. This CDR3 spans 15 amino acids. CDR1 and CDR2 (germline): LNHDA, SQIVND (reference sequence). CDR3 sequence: CASSMYARGRSGYTF. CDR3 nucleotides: TGTGCCAGTAGTATGTATGCCAGGGGGCGAAGTGGCTACACCTTC.

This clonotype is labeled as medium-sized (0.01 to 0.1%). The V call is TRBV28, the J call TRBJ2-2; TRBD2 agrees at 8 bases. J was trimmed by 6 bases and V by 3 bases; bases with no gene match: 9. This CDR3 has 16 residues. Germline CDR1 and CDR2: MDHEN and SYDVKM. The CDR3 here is CASSLPGGPMAGELFF. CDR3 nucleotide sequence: TGTGCCAGCAGTTTGCCGGGAGGGCCTATGGCCGGGGAGCTGTTTTTT. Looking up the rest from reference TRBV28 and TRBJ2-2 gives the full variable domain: DVKVTQSSRYLVKRTGEKVFLECVQDMDHENMFWYRQDPGLGLRLIYFSYDVKMKEKGDIPEGYSVSREKKERFSLILESASTNQTSMYLCASSLPGGPMAGELFFGEGSRLTVL.

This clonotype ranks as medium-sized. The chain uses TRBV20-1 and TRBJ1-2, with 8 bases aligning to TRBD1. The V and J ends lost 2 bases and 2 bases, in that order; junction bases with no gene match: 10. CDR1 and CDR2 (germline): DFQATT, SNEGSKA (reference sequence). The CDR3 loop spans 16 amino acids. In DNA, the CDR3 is TGCAGTGCTAGACAGACAGGGGCGGTGGTGAACTATGGCTACACCTTC. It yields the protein CSARQTGAVVNYGYTF.

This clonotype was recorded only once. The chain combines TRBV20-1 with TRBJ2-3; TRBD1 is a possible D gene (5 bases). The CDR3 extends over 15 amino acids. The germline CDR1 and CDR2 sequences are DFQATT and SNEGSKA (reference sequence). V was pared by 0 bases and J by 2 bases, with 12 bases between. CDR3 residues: CSAREGRQLTDTQYF. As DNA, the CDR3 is TGCAGTGCTAGAGAGGGGCGGCAGCTCACAGATACGCAGTATTTT.

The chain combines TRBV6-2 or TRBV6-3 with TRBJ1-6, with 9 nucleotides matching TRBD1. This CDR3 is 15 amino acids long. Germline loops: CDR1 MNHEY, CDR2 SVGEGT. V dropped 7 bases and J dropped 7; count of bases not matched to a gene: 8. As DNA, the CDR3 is TGTGCCAGCAATACCGGACAGGGGTGGAATTCACCCCTCCACTTT. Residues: CASNTGQGWNSPLHF.

For the CDR3, the DNA is TGTGCCAGCAGCTCGGACAGGGCTGAGGGAGCTTTCTTT. This translates into CASSSDRAEGAFF. The genes are TRBV7-9 and TRBJ1-1, with 8 bases identical to TRBD1. Germline V lookup: CDR1 SEHNR, CDR2 FQNEAQ (reference sequence). The CDR3 totals 13 residues. J was trimmed by 10 bases and V by 4 bases; bases with no gene match: 8.

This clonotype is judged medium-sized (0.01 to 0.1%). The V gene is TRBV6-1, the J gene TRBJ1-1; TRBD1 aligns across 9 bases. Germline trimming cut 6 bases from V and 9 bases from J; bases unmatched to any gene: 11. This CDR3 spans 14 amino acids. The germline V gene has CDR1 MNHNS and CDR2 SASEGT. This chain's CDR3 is CASRAPGTGTQAFF. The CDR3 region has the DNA TGTGCCAGCAGGGCCCCCGGGACAGGGACCCAAGCTTTCTTT.

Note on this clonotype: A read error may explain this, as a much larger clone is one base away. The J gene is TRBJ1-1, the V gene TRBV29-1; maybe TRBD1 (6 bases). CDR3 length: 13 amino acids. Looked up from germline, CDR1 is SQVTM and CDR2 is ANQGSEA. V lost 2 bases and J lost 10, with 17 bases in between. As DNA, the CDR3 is TGCAGCGTTGAATTGGTACAGGGAATCGGAGCTTTCTTT. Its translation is CSVELVQGIGAFF. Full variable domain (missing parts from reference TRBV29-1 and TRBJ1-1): SAVISQKPSRDICQRGTSLTIQCQVDSQVTMMFWYRQQPGQSLTLIATANQGSEATYESGFVIDKFPISRPNLTFSTLTVSNMSPEDSSIYLCSVELVQGIGAFFGQGTRLTVV.

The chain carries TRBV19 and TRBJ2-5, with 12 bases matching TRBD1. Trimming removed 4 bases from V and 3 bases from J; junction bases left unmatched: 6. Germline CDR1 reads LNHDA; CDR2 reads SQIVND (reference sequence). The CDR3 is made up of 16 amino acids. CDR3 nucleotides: TGTGCCAGTAGTACCGGGGACAGGGGGCGAAAAGAGACCCAGTACTTC. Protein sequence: CASSTGDRGRKETQYF.

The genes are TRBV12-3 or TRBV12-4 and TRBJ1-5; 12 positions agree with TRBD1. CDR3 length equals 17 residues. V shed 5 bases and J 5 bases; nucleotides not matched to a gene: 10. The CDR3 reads CASSTGTGGGVYQPQHF. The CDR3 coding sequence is TGTGCCAGCAGTACCGGGACAGGGGGCGGCGTATATCAGCCCCAGCATTTT.